The rows below give T cell receptor beta chains drawn from one sample of a study of blood T cell repertoires in COVID-19. TCRdb's table, derived via immunoSEQ multiplex PCR, lists solely in-frame clones and lacks some. The sample holds under 250,000 clones, almost 85% seen once. Sequencing was performed on peripheral blood. Receptors originate from a man aged 50 or older with COVID-19, enrolled during active disease. CDR3s include the opening cysteine and the closing phenylalanine or tryptophan. Each record gives: V gene, J gene, D gene, clone size, CDR3 DNA, CDR3 protein. A D gene is named only where the DNA matches it firmly. Size is omitted from some rows. Given values are once, few, many or a class for expanded clones.

V gene: TRBV19
J gene: TRBJ1-2
D gene: .
clone size: .
CDR3 DNA: TGTGCCAGTAGCCCCCAGGCCGACTATGGCTACACCTTC
CDR3 protein: CASSPQADYGYTF

V gene: TRBV7-3
J gene: TRBJ2-5
D gene: TRBD2
clone size: .
CDR3 DNA: TGTGCCAGCAGCCCACTGACTAGCGGGGGGTTTGAGACCCAGTACTTC
CDR3 protein: CASSPLTSGGFETQYF

V gene: TRBV27
J gene: TRBJ2-3
D gene: .
clone size: .
CDR3 DNA: TGTGCCAGCAGTACTAGGGCCCTATGGAGTACGCAGTATTTT
CDR3 protein: CASSTRALWSTQYF

V gene: TRBV6-5
J gene: TRBJ1-2
D gene: .
clone size: .
CDR3 DNA: TGTGCCAGCAGTCCCCGTATTATTCTAAACTATGGCTACACCTTC
CDR3 protein: CASSPRIILNYGYTF

V gene: TRBV7-9
J gene: TRBJ1-1
D gene: .
clone size: .
CDR3 DNA: TGTGCCAGCAGTAAAGGGTCGGGGGTCCTCATGAACACTGAAGCTTTCTTT
CDR3 protein: CASSKGSGVLMNTEAFF

V gene: TRBV24-1
J gene: TRBJ2-3
D gene: .
clone size: .
CDR3 DNA: TGTGCCACCAGTGTGTCGGACAGAGATACGCAGTATTTT
CDR3 protein: CATSVSDRDTQYF

V gene: TRBV5-4
J gene: TRBJ1-2
D gene: .
clone size: .
CDR3 DNA: TGTGCCAGCAGCTTGGCTGCGGGGGAATATGGCTACACCTTC
CDR3 protein: CASSLAAGEYGYTF

V gene: TRBV4-3
J gene: TRBJ1-2
D gene: .
clone size: .
CDR3 DNA: TGCGCCAGCAGCCAAGTGGCACTCCAGCGTGGCTACACCTTC
CDR3 protein: CASSQVALQRGYTF

V gene: TRBV3-1/TRBV3-2
J gene: TRBJ1-1
D gene: .
clone size: .
CDR3 DNA: TGTGCCAGCAGCCAACTTCTAAACACTGAAGCTTTCTTT
CDR3 protein: CASSQLLNTEAFF

V gene: TRBV5-1
J gene: TRBJ2-2
D gene: TRBD1
clone size: .
CDR3 DNA: TGCGCCAGCAGCCCCGGGACAGGAAACACCGGGGAGCTGTTTTTT
CDR3 protein: CASSPGTGNTGELFF

V gene: TRBV20-1
J gene: TRBJ2-1
D gene: .
clone size: .
CDR3 DNA: TGCAGTGCTAGCCCCCGTAATGAGCAGTTCTTC
CDR3 protein: CSASPRNEQFF

V gene: TRBV29-1
J gene: TRBJ2-1
D gene: TRBD1
clone size: .
CDR3 DNA: TGCAGCGCCGGACAGGGGGAATTCAATGAGCAGTTCTTC
CDR3 protein: CSAGQGEFNEQFF

V gene: TRBV5-5
J gene: TRBJ1-1
D gene: .
clone size: once
CDR3 DNA: TGTGCCAGCAGCTTGCAAGGCAGGGACACTGAAGCTTTCTTT
CDR3 protein: CASSLQGRDTEAFF

V gene: TRBV4-3
J gene: TRBJ2-3
D gene: TRBD1
clone size: .
CDR3 DNA: TGCGCCAGCAGCCCGGGGACAGCGCAAGATACGCAGTATTTT
CDR3 protein: CASSPGTAQDTQYF

V gene: TRBV19
J gene: TRBJ2-1
D gene: TRBD2
clone size: .
CDR3 DNA: TGTGCCAGTAGTATCCTACTAGCGGGGGACAATGAGCAGTTCTTC
CDR3 protein: CASSILLAGDNEQFF

V gene: TRBV6-5
J gene: TRBJ1-2
D gene: .
clone size: .
CDR3 DNA: TGTGCCAGCAGGAAAGAAACAGCTCGCTATGGCTACACCTTC
CDR3 protein: CASRKETARYGYTF

V gene: TRBV3-1/TRBV3-2
J gene: TRBJ1-1
D gene: TRBD1
clone size: .
CDR3 DNA: TGTGCCAGCAGCCAATATGGACAGGGTTTGAACACTGAAGCTTTCTTT
CDR3 protein: CASSQYGQGLNTEAFF

V gene: TRBV3-1/TRBV3-2
J gene: TRBJ1-2
D gene: .
clone size: .
CDR3 DNA: TGTGCCAGCAGACAGGGTAATGGCTACACCTTC
CDR3 protein: CASRQGNGYTF

V gene: TRBV11-2
J gene: TRBJ2-1
D gene: TRBD2
clone size: .
CDR3 DNA: TGTGCCAGCAGCTTAGAGCTAGCGGGACCCTACAATGAGCAGTTCTTC
CDR3 protein: CASSLELAGPYNEQFF

V gene: TRBV4-3
J gene: TRBJ2-1
D gene: TRBD1
clone size: .
CDR3 DNA: TGCGCCAGCAGCCAAGATGTGGGACAGCTTAATGAGCAGTTCTTC
CDR3 protein: CASSQDVGQLNEQFF

V gene: TRBV6-2/TRBV6-3
J gene: TRBJ2-5
D gene: .
clone size: .
CDR3 DNA: TGTGCCAGCAGTTACATCTCGGCAGGGCAAGAGACCCAGTACTTC
CDR3 protein: CASSYISAGQETQYF

V gene: TRBV21-1
J gene: TRBJ2-1
D gene: .
clone size: .
CDR3 DNA: TGTGCCAGCAGCAAAGGGGACAGGGTGGGCATCAATGAGCAGTTCTTC
CDR3 protein: CASSKGDRVGINEQFF

V gene: TRBV6-1
J gene: TRBJ2-4
D gene: TRBD2
clone size: .
CDR3 DNA: TGTGCCAGCAGTGGACTCTTCTCGGGGGGACTCAACATTCAGTACTTC
CDR3 protein: CASSGLFSGGLNIQYF

V gene: TRBV5-1
J gene: TRBJ1-6
D gene: .
clone size: once
CDR3 DNA: TGCGCCAGCAGCTTGGCCCCTGATTCACCCCTCCACTTT
CDR3 protein: CASSLAPDSPLHF

V gene: TRBV5-1
J gene: TRBJ1-6
D gene: TRBD1
clone size: .
CDR3 DNA: TGCGCCAGCAGTCCAACGGACAGGAATTCACCCCTCCACTTT
CDR3 protein: CASSPTDRNSPLHF

V gene: TRBV19
J gene: TRBJ1-5
D gene: .
clone size: .
CDR3 DNA: TGTGCCAGTAGCCCACCCCCAGGGTTCCAGCCCCAGCATTTT
CDR3 protein: CASSPPPGFQPQHF

V gene: TRBV7-3
J gene: TRBJ2-3
D gene: .
clone size: .
CDR3 DNA: TGTGCCAGCAGCTGGGACAACACAGATACGCAGTATTTT
CDR3 protein: CASSWDNTDTQYF

V gene: TRBV30
J gene: TRBJ1-6
D gene: .
clone size: medium-sized
CDR3 DNA: TGTGCCTGGAGCTGGGGACAACCAGACTCACCCCTCCACTTT
CDR3 protein: CAWSWGQPDSPLHF

V gene: TRBV6-5
J gene: TRBJ2-7
D gene: TRBD1
clone size: .
CDR3 DNA: TGTGCCAGCAGTCGGGACAGGAGCTCCTACGAGCAGTACTTC
CDR3 protein: CASSRDRSSYEQYF

V gene: TRBV2
J gene: TRBJ2-3
D gene: .
clone size: .
CDR3 DNA: TGTGCCAGCAGCCCCGACAGGGTGCGGGGATCAGATACGCAGTATTTT
CDR3 protein: CASSPDRVRGSDTQYF

V gene: TRBV7-2
J gene: TRBJ2-7
D gene: TRBD2
clone size: few
CDR3 DNA: TGTGCCAGCAGCCCCCATAGCGGGGACTCCTACGAGCAGTACTTC
CDR3 protein: CASSPHSGDSYEQYF

V gene: TRBV5-4
J gene: TRBJ1-3
D gene: .
clone size: few
CDR3 DNA: TGTGCCAGCAGCTTGGTAGGAGGGCGGGGGTCTGGAAACACCATATATTTT
CDR3 protein: CASSLVGGRGSGNTIYF

V gene: TRBV27
J gene: TRBJ2-1
D gene: TRBD2
clone size: .
CDR3 DNA: TGTGCCAGTCATAGCGGGGGTTCTTCCTACAATGAGCAGTTCTTC
CDR3 protein: CASHSGGSSYNEQFF

V gene: TRBV3-1/TRBV3-2
J gene: TRBJ2-3
D gene: .
clone size: .
CDR3 DNA: TGTGCCAGCAGCCAAGATCCTACCGGCACAGATACGCAGTATTTT
CDR3 protein: CASSQDPTGTDTQYF

V gene: TRBV7-2
J gene: TRBJ1-1
D gene: .
clone size: .
CDR3 DNA: TGTGCCAGCAGCTTAGAAATCTACACTGAAGCTTTCTTT
CDR3 protein: CASSLEIYTEAFF

V gene: TRBV7-3
J gene: TRBJ2-3
D gene: .
clone size: .
CDR3 DNA: TGTGCCAGCAGCTTAAACCGGTTGAGCACAGATACGCAGTATTTT
CDR3 protein: CASSLNRLSTDTQYF

V gene: TRBV5-4
J gene: TRBJ2-5
D gene: .
clone size: .
CDR3 DNA: TGTGCCAGCAGCCGCGGGTCTCGAGAGACCCAGTACTTC
CDR3 protein: CASSRGSRETQYF

V gene: TRBV11-2
J gene: TRBJ2-3
D gene: TRBD2
clone size: .
CDR3 DNA: TGTGCCAGCACTCCGGGACTAGCGGGAGTTACGCAGTATTTT
CDR3 protein: CASTPGLAGVTQYF

V gene: TRBV3-1/TRBV3-2
J gene: TRBJ2-3
D gene: TRBD1
clone size: .
CDR3 DNA: TGTGCCAGCAGCCTGACAGGGTATCGGGATACGCAGTATTTT
CDR3 protein: CASSLTGYRDTQYF

V gene: TRBV19
J gene: TRBJ2-2
D gene: TRBD1
clone size: .
CDR3 DNA: TGTGCCAGTAGTATGGGACAGACCGGGGAGCTGTTTTTT
CDR3 protein: CASSMGQTGELFF

V gene: TRBV6-1
J gene: TRBJ1-1
D gene: .
clone size: .
CDR3 DNA: TGTGCCAGCAGTGACCAGACAGGGAACACTGAAGCTTTCTTT
CDR3 protein: CASSDQTGNTEAFF